Below are 5 T cell receptor beta chains sequenced from a single sample in a study of regulatory T cells in long-lasting Graves disease (dated by TCRdb to the early 2020s). Libraries were constructed by multiplex PCR. The sequencing machine was an Illumina HiSeq 4000. TCR beta libraries were built with iRepertoire HTBI primers and Arm-PCR amplification of CDR3 regions. The public reads were run again by TCRdb, first through fastp at Q25 and then through MiXCR, and only productive beta chains were kept. Rows with one shared CDR3 protein collapse into an entry with the most common genes and DNA. The sample contains 400,000 to 600,000 distinct CDR3 sequences, 20% to 25% of them found a single time. The top ten hold over 6% of the sample. Interpreted using the paper, the time point label stands for: persistent/refractory GD, antithyroid drugs over 5 years with positive TRAb. RNA was extracted from PBMCs in TRIzol for both TCR sequencing and RNA sequencing.

The specimen comprised peripheral blood mononuclear cells (PBMCs), sampled when the disease was refractory, from a patient treated with antithyroid drugs. The receptors originated from a female donor with Graves disease.

This chain connects TRBV2 to TRBJ2-2; no definite D call. V lost 1 base and J lost 4, with 10 bases in between. Germline V gene data show CDR1 as SNHLY and CDR2 as FYNNEI. The CDR3 is made up of 15 amino acids. Here the CDR3 reads CASSEVWGVTGELFF. In DNA form, the CDR3 reads TGTGCCAGCAGTGAAGTTTGGGGTGTCACCGGGGAGCTGTTTTTT.

This clonotype was observed many times. V is TRBV28 and J is TRBJ1-1, with unresolved D. The ends were cut back, 4 bases at V and 0 bases at J, with 15 bases in the middle. CDR1 and CDR2 (germline): MDHEN, SYDVKM. The CDR3 runs 16 residues. The CDR3 sequence is CASSSGVSEMNTEAFF. DNA for the CDR3: TGTGCCAGCAGTTCAGGAGTGAGTGAGATGAACACTGAAGCTTTCTTT.

The table lists this clonotype with many counts. This chain links TRBV11-2 with TRBJ2-5; D is unresolved. V was pared by 5 bases and J by 2 bases, with 6 bases between. The CDR3 runs to 12 residues. Per the germline V gene, CDR1 is SGHAT and CDR2 is FQNNGV. In DNA, the CDR3 is TGTGCCAGCAGCCACGTTCAAGAGACCCAGTACTTC. It encodes CASSHVQETQYF.

This clonotype appeared once. For the CDR3, the DNA is TGTGCCAGCAGGGGGGAGGGGGGACTAGCGGCTCTCAGCTCCTACAATGAGCAGTTCTTC. The encoded protein is CASRGEGGLAALSSYNEQFF. This sequence joins TRBV12-3 or TRBV12-4 and TRBJ2-1, with 11 bases that match TRBD2. The ends lost 6 bases at V and 0 bases at J; junction bases unmatched: 16. The CDR3 is 20 residues long.

This clonotype was counted ten times or more. V usage is TRBV7-9 and J usage is TRBJ2-7, with a possible D match to TRBD1 (6 bases). CDR1 is SEHNR, CDR2 FQNEAQ, per germline (reference sequence). The CDR3 totals 15 residues. V was trimmed by 1 base and J by 5 bases, leaving 15 bases between them. CDR3 sequence: CASSLGPGTRNEQYF. DNA for the CDR3: TGTGCCAGCAGCTTAGGTCCCGGGACAAGGAACGAGCAGTACTTC.